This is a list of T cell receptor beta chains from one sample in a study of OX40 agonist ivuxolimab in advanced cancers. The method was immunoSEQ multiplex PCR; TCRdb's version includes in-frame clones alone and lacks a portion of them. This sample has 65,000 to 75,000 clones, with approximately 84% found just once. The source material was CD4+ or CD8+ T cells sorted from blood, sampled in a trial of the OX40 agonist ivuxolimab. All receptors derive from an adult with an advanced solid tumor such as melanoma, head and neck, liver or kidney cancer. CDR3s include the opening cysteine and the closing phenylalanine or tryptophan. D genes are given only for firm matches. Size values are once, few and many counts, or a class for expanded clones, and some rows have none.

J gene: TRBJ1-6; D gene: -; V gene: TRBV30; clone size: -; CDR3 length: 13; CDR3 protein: CAWRPSYNSPLHF; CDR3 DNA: TGTGCCTGGAGGCCCTCTTATAATTCACCCCTCCACTTT
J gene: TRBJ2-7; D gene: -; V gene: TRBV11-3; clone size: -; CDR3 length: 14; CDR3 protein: CASSPSVQNYEQYF; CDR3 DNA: TGTGCCAGCAGCCCATCGGTCCAGAACTACGAGCAGTACTTC
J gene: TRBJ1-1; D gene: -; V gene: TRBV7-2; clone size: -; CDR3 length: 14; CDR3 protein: CASSLEATGTEAFF; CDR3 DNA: TGTGCCAGCAGCTTAGAGGCGACAGGCACTGAAGCTTTCTTT
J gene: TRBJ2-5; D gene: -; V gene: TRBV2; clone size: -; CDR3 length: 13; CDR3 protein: CASSEVEGETQYF; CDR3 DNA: TGTGCCAGCAGTGAGGTAGAGGGAGAGACCCAGTACTTC
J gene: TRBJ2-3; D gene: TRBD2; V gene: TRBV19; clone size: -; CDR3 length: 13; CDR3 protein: CASSVTSGPSQYF; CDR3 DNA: TGTGCCAGTAGTGTGACTAGCGGGCCTAGTCAGTATTTT
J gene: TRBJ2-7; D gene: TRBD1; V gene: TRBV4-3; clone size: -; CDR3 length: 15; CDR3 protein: CASSQVPGGSYEQYF; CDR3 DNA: TGCGCCAGCAGCCAAGTTCCAGGGGGCTCCTACGAGCAGTACTTC
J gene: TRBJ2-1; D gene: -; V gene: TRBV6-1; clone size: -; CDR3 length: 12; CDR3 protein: CASTLIGNEQFF; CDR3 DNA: TGTGCCAGCACCCTGATCGGCAATGAGCAGTTCTTC
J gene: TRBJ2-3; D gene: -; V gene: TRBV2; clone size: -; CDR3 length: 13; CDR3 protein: CASRGSGTDTQYF; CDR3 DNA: TGTGCCAGCAGGGGTTCAGGCACAGATACGCAGTATTTT
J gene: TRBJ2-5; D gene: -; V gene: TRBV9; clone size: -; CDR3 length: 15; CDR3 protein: CASSEATGLGETQYF; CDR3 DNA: TGTGCCAGCAGCGAAGCTACGGGGTTGGGGGAGACCCAGTACTTC
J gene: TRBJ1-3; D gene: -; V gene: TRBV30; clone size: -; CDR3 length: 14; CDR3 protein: CAWSKGGAGNTIYF; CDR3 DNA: TGCGCCTGGAGTAAGGGGGGGGCTGGAAACACCATATATTTT
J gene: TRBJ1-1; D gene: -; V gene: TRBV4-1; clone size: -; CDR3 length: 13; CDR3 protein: CASSLAENTEAFF; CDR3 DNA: TGCGCCAGCAGCCTTGCTGAGAACACTGAAGCTTTCTTT
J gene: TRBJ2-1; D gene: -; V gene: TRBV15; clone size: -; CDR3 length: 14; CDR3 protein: CATSRDRAYNEQFF; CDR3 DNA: TGTGCCACCAGCAGAGATAGGGCCTACAATGAGCAGTTCTTC
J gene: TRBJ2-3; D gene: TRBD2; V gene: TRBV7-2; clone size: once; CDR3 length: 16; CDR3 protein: CASSFGSGGLTDTQYF; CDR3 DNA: TGTGCCAGCAGCTTCGGTAGCGGGGGGCTTACAGATACGCAGTATTTT
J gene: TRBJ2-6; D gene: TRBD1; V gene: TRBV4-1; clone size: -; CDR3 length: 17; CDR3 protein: CASSKGQGNSGANVLTF; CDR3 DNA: TGCGCCAGCAGCAAGGGACAGGGAAACTCTGGGGCCAACGTCCTGACTTTC
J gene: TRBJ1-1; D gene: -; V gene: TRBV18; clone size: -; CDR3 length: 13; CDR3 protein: CASSPPPAAEAFF; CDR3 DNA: TGTGCCAGCTCACCACCTCCTGCAGCTGAAGCTTTCTTT
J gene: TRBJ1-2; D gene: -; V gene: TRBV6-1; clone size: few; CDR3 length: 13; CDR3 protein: CASSILGNYGYTF; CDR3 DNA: TGTGCCAGCAGTATACTGGGCAACTATGGCTACACCTTC
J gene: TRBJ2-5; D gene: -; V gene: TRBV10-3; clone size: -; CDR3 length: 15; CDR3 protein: CAISEARAPGETQYF; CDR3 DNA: TGTGCCATCAGTGAGGCCCGGGCCCCGGGAGAGACCCAGTACTTC